This T cell receptor (beta chain) came from a study of early T cells in non-severe SARS-CoV-2 infection. Overall study context: Bulk RNA from unsorted whole blood was sequenced; chains were unpaired.

Study conclusions and caveats: VDJdb matching favored anti-spike CD8 responses, missing private and CD4 specificities.

Individual cDNA molecules received unique molecular identifiers. Each CDR3 protein gets one entry after TCRdb re-called the 5' RACE reads with MiXCR. The table lists 39,000 or so distinct CDR3 sequences, less than 6% of them singletons. This clonotype was recorded many times. Its antigen is not identified. The specimen was whole blood, collected at baseline. This sequence was found in an adult who was a healthcare worker with PCR-confirmed SARS-CoV-2 infection or an uninfected control (not recorded which).

The CDR3 is CASSVKGAQNSPLHF. The CDR3 DNA is TGTGCCAGCAGCGTAAAAGGGGCCCAAAATTCACCCCTCCACTTT. This sequence joins TRBV9 and TRBJ1-6; a possible D gene is TRBD1 (5 bases). Deletions cut 1 base from V and 7 bases from J, with 12 bases between. In germline, CDR1 is SGDLS, CDR2 YYNGEE. The CDR3 covers 15 residues.